This TCR beta chain was profiled in a study of blood T cell repertoires in COVID-19 (dated by TCRdb to about 2020). About the study as a whole: Samples from collaborators originated in the United States, Italy and Spain and spanned both the acute and convalescent phases of COVID-19. Deeply sampled blood TCRbeta repertoires from subjects exposed to, actively infected with, or recovered from COVID-19 were included in the dataset. A freely available public database, intended as a resource for researchers studying the immune response to SARS-CoV-2, is where the repertoires were released. The prospective study material was composed of cDNA or gDNA derived from T cells, B-cell-depleted T cells, or PBMCs. The samples were drawn from the first 160 participants of the ongoing ImmuneRACE study and from some 1,300 subjects provided by 6 global collaborators. Sample metadata almost always included a de-identified subject ID, COVID-19 status, age in years and sex. Where HLA class I and class II types were available, the types were taken from metadata supplied by the sample provider, not from assay-based typing. General study outcomes and caveats: Clinical and demographic metadata were provided uncurated, with the amount varying by source and participant.

In Seattle, one collaborating source enrolled patients while the infection was active and tracked those patients longitudinally over the course of disease. The collaborating institutions used their own protocols to collect whole blood in K2EDTA tubes. Collaborator samples were shipped for TCRbeta analysis as frozen whole blood, isolated PBMCs, or DNA extracted from either sample type. CDR1 and CDR2 (SNHLY, FYNNEI) derive from the germline V gene. Measured from the cysteine to the phenylalanine, the CDR3 is 14 residues long. Here the CDR3 DNA is all that survives: 42 bases in frame from base 1. V loses 7 bases at its end and J loses 1 base; junction bases beyond the gene matches: 2. In regard to this clone: Its antigen specificity is not known. No base qualities exist here, and no much larger clone lies one base off it.

TCRbeta CDR3 regions were amplified from genomic DNA using the immunoSEQ Assay, a bias-controlled multiplex PCR. On the study's bioinformatics: The number of nucleated cells in each sample was estimated from the amplification of reference gene primers within the assay. To quantify the absolute abundance of each unique TCRbeta CDR3 rearrangement, sequence reads were collapsed and filtered. For each sample, productive Simpson clonality was calculated by taking the square root of Simpson's diversity index across productive rearrangements. TCRdb took over this immuneACCESS table, retaining in-frame rearrangements with V and J assigned. Such tables are incomplete; in checked studies, under half of the missing clones stem from an unresolved V gene, and the remainder is unexplained. V and J calls and clone size come straight from that table; D and trimming were deduced from the DNA. This sample lists roughly 300,000 clones; about 90% were detected once. The leading ten clones occupy approximately 12% of the sample.

Sequenced material: peripheral blood. The source is a woman aged 25 to 39 with COVID-19, enrolled during active disease. The rearrangement joined TRBV2 to TRBJ1-5; 9 bases in the middle match TRBD1. The CDR3 is CASMGQGSNQPQHF. The DNA is TGTGCCAGCATGGGACAGGGAAGCAATCAGCCCCAGCATTTT.